This T cell receptor (beta chain) was sequenced in a study of cytomegalovirus exposure and HLA in healthy donors. The CDR3 extends over 17 amino acids. The trim removed 2 bases at V and 14 bases at J, leaving 22 bases unmatched. Germline V lookup: CDR1 SGHAT, CDR2 FQDESV (reference sequence). PCR used 60 Vbeta primers and 13 Jbeta primers. TCRdb keeps only in-frame clones here, not all; method: immunoSEQ multiplex PCR. This table has roughly 160,000 clones, roughly 70% appearing once. Material for sequencing was PBMCs. The sequence was obtained from a woman younger than 35 in good health and CMV-seropositive. This rearrangement joins TRBV11-1 to TRBJ1-2; 8 bases match TRBD1. The CDR3 is CASSLRQGRLGPLRPTF. The CDR3 nucleotides read TGTGCCAGCAGCTTAAGACAGGGGCGCCTGGGACCCTTACGTCCTACCTTC.